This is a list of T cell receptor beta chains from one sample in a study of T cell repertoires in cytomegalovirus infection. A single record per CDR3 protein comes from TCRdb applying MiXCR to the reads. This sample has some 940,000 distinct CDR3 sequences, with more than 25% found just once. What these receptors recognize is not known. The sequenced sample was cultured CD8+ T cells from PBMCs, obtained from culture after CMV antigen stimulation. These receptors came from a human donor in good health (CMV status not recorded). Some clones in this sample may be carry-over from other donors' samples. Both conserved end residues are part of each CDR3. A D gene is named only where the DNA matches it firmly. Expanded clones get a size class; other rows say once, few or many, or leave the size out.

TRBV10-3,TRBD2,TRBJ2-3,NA,TGTGCCATCCAAGCCGAACTAGCGGCCAACACAGATACGCAGTATTTT,CAIQAELAANTDTQYF
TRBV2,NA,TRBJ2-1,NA,TGTGCCAGCATTCTGACCAGCGGATCCTACAATGAGCAGTTCTTC,CASILTSGSYNEQFF
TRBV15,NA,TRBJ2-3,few,TGTGCCACCAGCATGACTAGGGCCCCAGATACGCAGTATTTT,CATSMTRAPDTQYF
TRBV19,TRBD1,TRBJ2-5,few,TGTGCCAGTAGTAGTATCCGGGACAGAATACAAGAGACCCAGTACTTC,CASSSIRDRIQETQYF
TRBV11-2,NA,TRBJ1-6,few,TGTGCCAGCAGCTTTGGTCAGGGTCTAACACCCCTCCACTTT,CASSFGQGLTPLHF
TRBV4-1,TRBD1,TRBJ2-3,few,TGCGCCAGCAGCCAAGTTCTTGGACAGGGAAGCACAGATACGCAGTATTTT,CASSQVLGQGSTDTQYF
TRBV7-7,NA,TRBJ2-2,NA,TGTGCTAGCAGCTTAGGTCCATTAGCGAACACCGGGGAGCTGTTTTTT,CASSLGPLANTGELFF
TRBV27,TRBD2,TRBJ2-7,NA,TGTGCCAGCAGTCCCCGCGGGGGACGGTCCTACGAGCAGTACTTC,CASSPRGGRSYEQYF
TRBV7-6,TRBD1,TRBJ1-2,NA,TGTGCCAGCAGCCCTACCCTGACAGGGGAGGTCTATGGCTACACCTTC,CASSPTLTGEVYGYTF
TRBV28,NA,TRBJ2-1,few,TGTGCCAGCAGCCGGGCCAGCAATGAGCAGTTCTTC,CASSRASNEQFF
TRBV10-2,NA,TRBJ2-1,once,TGCGCCAGCAGTGAGAGAGAGGGGACTGAGCAGTTCTTC,CASSEREGTEQFF
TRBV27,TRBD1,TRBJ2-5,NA,TGTGCCAGCAGTTCCTGGGACAGGGTCGCAGAGACCCAGTACTTC,CASSSWDRVAETQYF
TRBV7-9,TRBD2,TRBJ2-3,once,TGTGCCAGCAGCTTAATAGAGCGGGGGGGCGTTACGCAGTATTTT,CASSLIERGGVTQYF
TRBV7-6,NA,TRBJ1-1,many,TGTGCCAGCAGCTTAGGTGTAGGGCGGGGGACTGAAGCTTTCTTT,CASSLGVGRGTEAFF
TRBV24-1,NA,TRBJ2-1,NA,TGTGCCACCAGTGATTCAGTAAGCTCCTACAATGAGCAGTTCTTC,CATSDSVSSYNEQFF
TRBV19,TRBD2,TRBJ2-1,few,TGTGCCAGTAGTATAGATCTGGCCGGAGAGGGAGGGTTGGACAACTACAATGAGCAGTTCTTC,CASSIDLAGEGGLDNYNEQFF
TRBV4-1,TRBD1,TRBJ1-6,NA,TGCGCCAGCAGCCCACCCGAAGGGGGCCCACCCCTCCACTTT,CASSPPEGGPPLHF
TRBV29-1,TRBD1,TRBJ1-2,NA,TGCAGCGTTGTGGGGGGACAGCACTATGGCTACACCTTC,CSVVGGQHYGYTF
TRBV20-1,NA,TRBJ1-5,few,TGCAGTGCTAGAGATTCCGAAGGGGCGGGTAATCAGCCCCAGCATTTT,CSARDSEGAGNQPQHF
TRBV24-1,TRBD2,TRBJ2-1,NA,TGTGCCACCAGTGATCCCCGGGATAGCGGGTCCAGCTCCTACAATGAGCAGTTCTTC,CATSDPRDSGSSSYNEQFF
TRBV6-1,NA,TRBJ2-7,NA,TGTGCCAGCAGTGATCGGACACCTTACGAGCAGTACTTC,CASSDRTPYEQYF
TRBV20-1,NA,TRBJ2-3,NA,TGCAGTGCTCTCTTTGATACGCAGTATTTT,CSALFDTQYF
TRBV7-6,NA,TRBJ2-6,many,TGTGCCAGCAGCTCTTTAGCTGGGGCCAACGTCCTGACTTTC,CASSSLAGANVLTF
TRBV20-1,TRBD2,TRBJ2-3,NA,TGCAGTGCAAGAGCGGCGGGGGGAAGCACAGATACGCAGTATTTT,CSARAAGGSTDTQYF
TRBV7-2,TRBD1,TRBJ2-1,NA,TGTGCCAGCATCCCCGGGACAGGGGGCCCCCCTTCCTACAATGAGCAGTTCTTC,CASIPGTGGPPSYNEQFF
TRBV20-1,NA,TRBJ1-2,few,TGCAGTGCCAATGGGGGCTACACCTTC,CSANGGYTF
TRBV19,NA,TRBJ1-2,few,TGTGCCAGTAGTATAGAAGGGAGAAACTATGGCTACACCTTC,CASSIEGRNYGYTF
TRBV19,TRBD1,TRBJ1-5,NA,TGTGCCAGTAGTATTGACGGGACAGGGTACAATCAGCCCCAGCATTTT,CASSIDGTGYNQPQHF
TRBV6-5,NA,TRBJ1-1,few,TGTGCCAGCAGTTGGGCGTCGGGAGAAGCTTTCTTT,CASSWASGEAFF
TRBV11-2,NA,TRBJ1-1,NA,TGTGCCAGCAGCTTACCCCTGGGGGGGCTCATGAACACTGAAGCTTTCTTT,CASSLPLGGLMNTEAFF
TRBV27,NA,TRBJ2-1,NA,TGTGCCAGCAGTAGACCTCGGAGTGAGCAGTTCTTC,CASSRPRSEQFF
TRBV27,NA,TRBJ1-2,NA,TGTGCCAGCGGAGGCAGGCTAAACCCTAACTATGGCTACACCTTC,CASGGRLNPNYGYTF
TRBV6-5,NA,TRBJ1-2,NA,TGTGCCAGCAGTTACCTATCAGGGGTGGATGGCTACACCTTC,CASSYLSGVDGYTF
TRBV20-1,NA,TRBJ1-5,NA,TGCAGTGCTAGAGAAGGTCCCGGGACAAGCAATCAGCCCCAGCATTTT,CSAREGPGTSNQPQHF
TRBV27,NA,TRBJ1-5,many,TGTGCCAGCAGTTTAAGGTCGGGTAGCAATCAGCCCCAGCATTTT,CASSLRSGSNQPQHF
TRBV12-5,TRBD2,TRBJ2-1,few,TGTGCTAGTGGTTACGGGGGGGGCTCCTACAATGAGCAGTTCTTC,CASGYGGGSYNEQFF
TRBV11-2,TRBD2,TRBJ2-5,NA,TGTGCCAGCAGCCCCTACCCCGTCGCGGGGGACCAAGAGACCCAGTACTTC,CASSPYPVAGDQETQYF
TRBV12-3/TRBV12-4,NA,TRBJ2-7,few,TGTGCCAGCAGTTTCCAGGTGGAGGGTAGGGTCCCCTCCTACGAGCAGTACTTC,CASSFQVEGRVPSYEQYF
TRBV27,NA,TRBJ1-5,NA,TGTGCCAGCAGTTGGGGGCATAGCAATCAGCCCCAGCATTTT,CASSWGHSNQPQHF
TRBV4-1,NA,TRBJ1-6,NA,TGCGCCAGCAGCCAAGACTTAGTAAATCCCTATAATTCACCCCTCCACTTT,CASSQDLVNPYNSPLHF
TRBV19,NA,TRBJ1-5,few,TGTGCCAGTAGTATAGTTGATGGGAATCAGCCCCAGCATTTT,CASSIVDGNQPQHF
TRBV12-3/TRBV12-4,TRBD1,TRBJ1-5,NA,TGTGCCAGCAGGTGGACAGGGCGAGATCAGCCCCAGCATTTT,CASRWTGRDQPQHF
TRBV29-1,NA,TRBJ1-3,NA,TGCAGCGTTGAAAAACCGGGACGTGGAAACACCATATATTTT,CSVEKPGRGNTIYF
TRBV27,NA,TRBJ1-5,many,TGTGCCAGCAGTTTGTCTGGGGGTCAGCCCCAGCATTTT,CASSLSGGQPQHF
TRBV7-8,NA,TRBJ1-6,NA,TGTGCCAGCAGCTTAGCCGGGAATCCCTGGAATTCACCCCTCCACTTT,CASSLAGNPWNSPLHF